Presented here are 18 T cell receptor beta chains from one specimen sequenced in a study of T cell responses to AZD1222 COVID-19 vaccine. Profiled with immunoSEQ multiplex PCR; TCRdb holds only in-frame clones, not every one. The data hold more than 140,000 clones, with approximately 90% observed a single time. Sequenced material: peripheral blood, taken on day 0 of MenACWY control vaccination. These receptors all stem from an adult in good health.

The CDR3 spells CASTDRVGEQYF. The CDR3 DNA reads TGTGCCAGCACCGACAGGGTCGGCGAGCAGTACTTC. The chain has TRBV28 and TRBJ2-7; 7 nucleotides match TRBD1. J was trimmed by 6 bases and V by 7 bases; bases with no gene match: 6. This CDR3 is built from 12 residues. Germline lookup yields CDR1 MDHEN and CDR2 SYDVKM. The full variable domain, its missing parts supplied by reference TRBV28 and TRBJ2-7, is DVKVTQSSRYLVKRTGEKVFLECVQDMDHENMFWYRQDPGLGLRLIYFSYDVKMKEKGDIPEGYSVSREKKERFSLILESASTNQTSMYLCASTDRVGEQYFGPGTRLTVT.

The CDR3 nucleotides are TGTGCCAGCAGCTTAGCGGCAAAAGCCCAAGAGACCCAGTACTTC. Protein product: CASSLAAKAQETQYF. This sequence joins TRBV5-6 and TRBJ2-5, with D tentatively TRBD2 (5 bases). The V gene lost 2 bases and the J gene lost 1 base, with 12 bases spanning the gap. CDR3 length equals 15 residues. The germline CDR1 and CDR2 sequences are SGHDT and YYEEEE. The whole variable domain, remainder taken from reference TRBV5-6 and TRBJ2-5, is DAGVTQSPTHLIKTRGQQVTLRCSPKSGHDTVSWYQQALGQGPQFIFQYYEEEERQRGNFPDRFSGHQFPNYSSELNVNALLLGDSALYLCASSLAAKAQETQYFGPGTRLLVL.

This clone was seen a handful of times. The rearrangement links TRBV5-4 to TRBJ1-1, with D tentatively TRBD1 (5 bases). The CDR3 runs 16 residues. V lost 0 bases and J lost 4, with 16 bases in between. Germline-derived CDR1 and CDR2 are SGHNT and YYREEE (reference sequence). CDR3 region: CASSLETGFRGTEAFF. The CDR3 region has the DNA TGTGCCAGCAGCTTGGAAACAGGCTTTAGAGGCACTGAAGCTTTCTTT. The variable domain in full, with the rest retrieved from reference TRBV5-4 and TRBJ1-1, is ETGVTQSPTHLIKTRGQQVTLRCSSQSGHNTVSWYQQALGQGPQFIFQYYREEENGRGNFPPRFSGLQFPNYSSELNVNALELDDSALYLCASSLETGFRGTEAFFGQGTRLTVV.

The genes are TRBV6-5 and TRBJ1-1; TRBD1 matches 7 bases. Germline V CDR1 and CDR2: MNHEY, SVGAGI. J was trimmed by 1 base and V by 6 bases; bases with no gene match: 8. The CDR3 is 15 amino acids. Written as DNA, the CDR3 is TGTGCCAGCAGCGCGCCGGACAGGAGGAACACTGAAGCTTTCTTT. It encodes CASSAPDRRNTEAFF.

The CDR3 sequence: CASSLRGYNEQFF. CDR3 nucleotides: TGTGCCAGCAGTTTACGCGGCTACAATGAGCAGTTCTTC. The chain uses TRBV12-3 or TRBV12-4 and TRBJ2-1; D ambiguous. The length of the CDR3 is 13 residues. The V end was cut by 2 bases, the J end by 3 bases, with 5 bases between.

The chain carries TRBV6-5 and TRBJ1-2; D perhaps matches TRBD1 (5 bases). V dropped 0 bases and J dropped 6 bases, with 14 bases sitting between them. The CDR3 contains 15 residues. Per germline, CDR1 MNHEY and CDR2 SVGAGI. CDR3 nucleotide sequence: TGTGCCAGCAGTTACTCCCGTCAGGGACGGGATGGCTACACCTTC. As protein: CASSYSRQGRDGYTF.

V is TRBV6-5 and J is TRBJ2-7, with 7 bases that match TRBD1. Germline lookup yields CDR1 MNHEY and CDR2 SVGAGI. The CDR3 consists of 14 residues. Germline trimming cut 7 bases from V and 8 bases from J; bases unmatched to any gene: 14. CDR3 nucleotide sequence: TGTGCCAGCACCCTAGACAGGGTCCTTCGGAAGCAGTACTTC. Amino acids: CASTLDRVLRKQYF.

This clone was observed a few times. Other DNA sequences within the sample encode an identical CDR3. The V gene is TRBV6-2 or TRBV6-3, the J gene TRBJ2-7; no firm D call. This CDR3 comprises 14 residues. Germline values: CDR1 MNHEY, CDR2 SVGEGT. V was trimmed by 2 bases and J by 0 bases, leaving 8 bases between them. CDR3 nucleotides: TGTGCCAGCAGTTACCCCGACCACTCCTACGAGCAGTACTTC. Translated, it gives CASSYPDHSYEQYF.

The rearrangement links TRBV7-3 to TRBJ2-5; D ambiguous. The CDR3 consists of 13 residues. The germline gives CDR1 SGHTA, CDR2 FQGTGA. Trimming cost V 5 bases and J 3 bases, with 10 bases left between them. CDR3 DNA sequence: TGTGCCAGCAGCCCCGCCCGGGAAGAGACCCAGTACTTC. Its protein product is CASSPAREETQYF.

The chain links TRBV7-2 to TRBJ2-1; D is ambiguous. Germline-derived CDR1 and CDR2 are SGHTA and FQGNSA. The CDR3 loop spans 14 amino acids. Trimming left V 5 bases short and J 1 base short, with 9 bases between. The CDR3 reads CASSPQWSYNEQFF. The CDR3 nucleotides are TGTGCCAGCAGCCCCCAGTGGTCCTACAATGAGCAGTTCTTC.

CDR3 loop: CASSGERVGTEAFF. CDR3 in DNA: TGTGCCAGCAGTGGAGAAAGGGTAGGCACTGAAGCTTTCTTT. The chain links TRBV2 to TRBJ1-1; D is unresolved. Deletions cut 4 bases from V and 4 bases from J, with 13 bases between. Germline-derived CDR1 and CDR2 are SNHLY and FYNNEI. CDR3 size: 14 residues.

As DNA, the CDR3 is TGTGCCAGCAGCAAGCCATTAAGCTACTTCTACGAGCAGTACTTC. Its protein product is CASSKPLSYFYEQYF. The rearrangement uses TRBV6-2 or TRBV6-3 and TRBJ2-7, with unresolved D. V was trimmed by 6 bases and J by 3 bases, leaving 18 bases between them. Germline CDR1 reads MNHEY; CDR2 reads SVGEGT. CDR3 length equals 15 residues.

The rearrangement uses TRBV4-3 and TRBJ1-1; possibly TRBD1 for D (5 bases). V was shortened by 1 base and J by 1 base, with 7 bases between the two germline ends. Germline V gene lookup returns CDR1 LGHNA and CDR2 YSLEER. This CDR3 has 14 amino acids. CDR3 amino acids: CASSQGGGNTEAFF. The CDR3 region has the DNA TGCGCCAGCAGCCAAGGTGGGGGGAACACTGAAGCTTTCTTT.

V and J are TRBV2 and TRBJ1-2; TRBD1 might be the D (5 bases). V was shortened by 3 bases and J by 8 bases, with 16 bases between the two germline ends. Germline V gene data show CDR1 as SNHLY and CDR2 as FYNNEI. There are 14 residues in the CDR3. The CDR3 sequence is CASSDQRGGGGYTF. CDR3 coding DNA: TGTGCCAGCAGTGATCAGAGGGGAGGCGGCGGCTACACCTTC.

The chain employs TRBV7-2 and TRBJ2-3; 7 bases are a match to TRBD2. Germline V gives CDR1 SGHTA, CDR2 FQGNSA. V shed 2 bases and J 5 bases; nucleotides not matched to a gene: 7. The CDR3 runs 15 residues. The CDR3, as DNA: TGTGCCAGCAGCTTAATGGCGGGAGCGGTAGATACGCAGTATTTT. This gives the protein CASSLMAGAVDTQYF.

This clone came up once. The chain employs TRBV5-4 and TRBJ1-2; unclear D gene. Germline V gene lookup returns CDR1 SGHNT and CDR2 YYREEE (reference sequence). This CDR3 is 12 amino acids long. Trimming removed 2 bases at V and 8 bases at J, with 10 bases between. Here the CDR3 reads CASSFGRSGYTF. Here the CDR3 DNA reads TGTGCCAGCAGCTTTGGGCGTTCCGGCTACACCTTC.

The chain employs TRBV6-2 or TRBV6-3 and TRBJ1-5; no firm D call. Germline V CDR1 and CDR2: MNHEY, SVGEGT. Trimming took 6 bases from V and 0 from J, leaving 18 bases between them. The CDR3 loop spans 17 amino acids. This chain's CDR3 is CASSPRPGFYSNQPQHF. The CDR3 DNA reads TGTGCCAGCAGCCCCCGGCCGGGTTTCTATAGCAATCAGCCCCAGCATTTT.

The rearrangement uses TRBV27 and TRBJ1-2, with 7 bases lining up with TRBD1. The V segment lost 3 bases and the J segment 0 bases; nucleotides outside the gene matches: 10. In germline, CDR1 is MNHEY, CDR2 SMNVEV (reference sequence). CDR3 length: 17 amino acids. For the CDR3, the DNA is TGTGCCAGCAGTTTGTCTCCCCGAGGGGGCTCTAACTATGGCTACACCTTC. Translation: CASSLSPRGGSNYGYTF.